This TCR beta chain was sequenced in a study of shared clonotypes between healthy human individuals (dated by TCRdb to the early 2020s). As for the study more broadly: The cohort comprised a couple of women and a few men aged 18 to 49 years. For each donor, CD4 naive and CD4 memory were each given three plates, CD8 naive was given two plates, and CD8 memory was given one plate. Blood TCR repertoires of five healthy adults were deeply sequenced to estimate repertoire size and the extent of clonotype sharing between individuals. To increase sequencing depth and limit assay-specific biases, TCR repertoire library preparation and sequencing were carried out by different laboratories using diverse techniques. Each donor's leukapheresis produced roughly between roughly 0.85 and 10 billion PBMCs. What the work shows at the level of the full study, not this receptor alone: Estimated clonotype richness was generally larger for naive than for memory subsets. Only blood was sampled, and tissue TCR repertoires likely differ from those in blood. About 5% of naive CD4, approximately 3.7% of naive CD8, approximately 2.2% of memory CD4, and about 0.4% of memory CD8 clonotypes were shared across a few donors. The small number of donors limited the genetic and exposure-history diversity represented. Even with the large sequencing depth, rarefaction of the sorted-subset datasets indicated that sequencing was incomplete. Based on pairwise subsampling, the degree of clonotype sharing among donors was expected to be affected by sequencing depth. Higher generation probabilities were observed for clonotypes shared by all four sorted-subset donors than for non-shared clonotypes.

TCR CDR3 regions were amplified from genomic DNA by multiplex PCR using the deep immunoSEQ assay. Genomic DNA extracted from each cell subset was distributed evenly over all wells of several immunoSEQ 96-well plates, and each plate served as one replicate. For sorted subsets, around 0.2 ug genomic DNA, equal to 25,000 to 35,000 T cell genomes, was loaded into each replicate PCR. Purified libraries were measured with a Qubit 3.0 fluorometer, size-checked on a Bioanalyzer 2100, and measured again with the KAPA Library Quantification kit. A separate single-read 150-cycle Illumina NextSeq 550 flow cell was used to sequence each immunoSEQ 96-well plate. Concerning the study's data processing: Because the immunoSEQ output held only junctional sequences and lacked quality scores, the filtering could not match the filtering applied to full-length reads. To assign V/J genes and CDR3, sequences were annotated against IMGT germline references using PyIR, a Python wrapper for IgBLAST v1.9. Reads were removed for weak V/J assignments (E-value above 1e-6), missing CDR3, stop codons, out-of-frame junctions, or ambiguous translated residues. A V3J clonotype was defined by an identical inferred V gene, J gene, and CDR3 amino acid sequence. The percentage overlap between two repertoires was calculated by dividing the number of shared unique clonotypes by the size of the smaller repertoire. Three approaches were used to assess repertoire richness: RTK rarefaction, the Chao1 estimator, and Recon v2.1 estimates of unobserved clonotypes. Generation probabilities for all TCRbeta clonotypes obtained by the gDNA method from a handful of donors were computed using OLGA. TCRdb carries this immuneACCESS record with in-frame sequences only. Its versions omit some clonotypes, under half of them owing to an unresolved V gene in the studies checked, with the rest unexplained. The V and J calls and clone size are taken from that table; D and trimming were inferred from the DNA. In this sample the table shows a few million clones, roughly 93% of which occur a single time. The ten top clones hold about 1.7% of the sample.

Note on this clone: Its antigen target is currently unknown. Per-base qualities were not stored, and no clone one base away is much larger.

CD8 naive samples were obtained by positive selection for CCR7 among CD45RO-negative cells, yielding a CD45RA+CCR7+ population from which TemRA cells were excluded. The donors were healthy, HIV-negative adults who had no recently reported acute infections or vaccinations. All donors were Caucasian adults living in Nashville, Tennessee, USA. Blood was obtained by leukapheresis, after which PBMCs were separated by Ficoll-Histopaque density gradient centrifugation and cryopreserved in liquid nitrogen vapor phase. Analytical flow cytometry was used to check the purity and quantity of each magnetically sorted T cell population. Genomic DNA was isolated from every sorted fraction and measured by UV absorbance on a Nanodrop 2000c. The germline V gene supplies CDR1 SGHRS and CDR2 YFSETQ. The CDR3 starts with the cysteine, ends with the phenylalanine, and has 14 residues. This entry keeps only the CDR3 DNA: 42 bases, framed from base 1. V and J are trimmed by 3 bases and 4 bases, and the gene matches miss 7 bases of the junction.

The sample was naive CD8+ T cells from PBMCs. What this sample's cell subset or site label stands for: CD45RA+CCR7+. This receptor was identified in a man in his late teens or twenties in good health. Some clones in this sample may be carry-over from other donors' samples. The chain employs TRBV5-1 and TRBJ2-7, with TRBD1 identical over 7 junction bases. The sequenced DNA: TGCGCCAGCAGCTCGAACAGGGGCGATTACGAGCAGTACTTC. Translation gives CASSSNRGDYEQYF. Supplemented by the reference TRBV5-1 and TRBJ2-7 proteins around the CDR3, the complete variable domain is KAGVTQTPRYLIKTRGQQVTLSCSPISGHRSVSWYQQTPGQGLQFLFEYFSETQRNKGNFPGRFSGRQFSNSRSEMNVSTLELGDSALYLCASSSNRGDYEQYFGPGTRLTVT.